This T cell receptor beta chain was retrieved from a study of cytomegalovirus exposure and HLA in healthy donors. Germline V gene lookup returns CDR1 LNHDA and CDR2 SQIVND (reference sequence). V was trimmed by 7 bases and J by 6 bases, leaving 19 bases between them. The CDR3 extends over 15 amino acids. The PCR used 60 Vbeta and 13 Jbeta primers. Libraries were prepared by immunoSEQ multiplex PCR; TCRdb keeps only in-frame clonotypes and omits some of them. Among some 200,000 clones, 70% to 85% were seen once, and the ten largest hold approximately 0.092%. The receptor was isolated from a boy younger than 10 in good health and CMV-seronegative. The source material was PBMCs. This chain uses TRBV19 with TRBJ2-1, with a weak D call TRBD2 (6 bases). CDR3 bases: TGTGCCAGTATAGGTTTGGGGGGTAAGGGCAATGAGCAGTTCTTC. Translation gives CASIGLGGKGNEQFF.